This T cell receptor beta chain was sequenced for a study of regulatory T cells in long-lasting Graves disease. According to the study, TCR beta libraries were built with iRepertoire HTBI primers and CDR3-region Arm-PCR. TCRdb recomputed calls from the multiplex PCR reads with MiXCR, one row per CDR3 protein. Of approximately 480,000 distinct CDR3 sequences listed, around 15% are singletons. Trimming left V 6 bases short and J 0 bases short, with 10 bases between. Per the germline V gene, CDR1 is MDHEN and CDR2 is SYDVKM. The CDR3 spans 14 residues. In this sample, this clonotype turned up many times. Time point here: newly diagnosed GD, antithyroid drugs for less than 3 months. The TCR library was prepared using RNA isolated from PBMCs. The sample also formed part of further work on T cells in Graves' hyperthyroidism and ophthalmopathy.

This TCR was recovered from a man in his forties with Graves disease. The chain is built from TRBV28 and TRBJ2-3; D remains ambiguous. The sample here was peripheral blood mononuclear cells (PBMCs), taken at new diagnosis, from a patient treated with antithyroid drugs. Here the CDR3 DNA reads TGTGCCAGCAGACGTTCGGGTAGCACAGATACGCAGTATTTT. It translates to CASRRSGSTDTQYF.